This passage covers 22 T cell receptor beta chains from one sample sequenced in a study of brain T cells in children with intractable seizures. Time point reported: blood from clinic visit 5 months post-surgery; TSC patient then seizure free. Assay used: immunoSEQ multiplex PCR; TCRdb lists only in-frame clones, some missing. The sample includes a few hundred thousand clones, about 93% of them seen just once. The material sequenced was peripheral blood, taken less than 6 months after surgery. These receptors were obtained from a boy under two years old with tuberous sclerosis and intractable seizures.

The chain couples TRBV6-5 to TRBJ1-2; D perhaps matches TRBD1 (5 bases). Germline assignment: CDR1 MNHEY and CDR2 SVGAGI. This CDR3 is 15 amino acids long. Trimming cost V 5 bases and J 5 bases, with 18 bases left between them. The CDR3 DNA reads as TGTGCCAGCAGTAGTCCGGGGGAAGGAGGATATGGCTACACCTTC. It encodes CASSSPGEGGYGYTF.

The chain joins TRBV4-2 to TRBJ1-2, with 7 bases aligning to TRBD1. Losses at the gene ends were 0 bases for V and 5 bases for J; bases not matched to a gene: 6. Germline assignment: CDR1 LGHNA and CDR2 YNFKEQ. This CDR3 spans 15 amino acids. CDR3 nucleotide sequence: TGTGCCAGCAGCCAAGACCGACAGGGTCCGTATGGCTACACCTTC. This codes for CASSQDRQGPYGYTF.

This clone occurred once. The chain employs TRBV6-5 and TRBJ1-1; 7 bases are a match to TRBD1. Germline V CDR1 and CDR2: MNHEY, SVGAGI. With V trimmed by 2 bases and J by 5 bases, 8 bases remained unmatched. The CDR3 has 15 amino acids. CDR3 coding DNA: TGTGCCAGCAGTTACCAAGCAGGGGGAAATACTGAAGCTTTCTTT. This translates into CASSYQAGGNTEAFF.

The count of this clone is one. Here the CDR3 reads CAITEAGSNEQFF. The CDR3 DNA sequence: TGTGCCATCACCGAGGCAGGGTCAAATGAGCAGTTCTTC. The chain is built from TRBV10-3 and TRBJ2-1, with a tentative D call TRBD1 (5 bases). The germline gives CDR1 ENHRY, CDR2 SYGVKD. V was clipped by 7 bases and J by 7 bases, with 14 bases between them. This CDR3 has 13 amino acids.

The chain recombines TRBV5-1 with TRBJ2-1; 8 bases line up with TRBD2. CDR3 length equals 20 residues. J lost 0 bases, V lost 1 base, and 15 bases had no gene match. CDR1 is SGHRS, CDR2 YFSETQ, per germline. The CDR3 DNA sequence: TGCGCCAGCAGCTTGACGCGGGAGGCTTCCTACCGTAGCTCCTACAATGAGCAGTTCTTC. It translates to CASSLTREASYRSSYNEQFF.

The table lists this clone with a count of one. The chain employs TRBV18 and TRBJ2-1, with 7 bases identical to TRBD2. Germline CDR1 is KGHSH and CDR2 is LQKENI. The CDR3 sequence is 15 residues long. V was clipped by 2 bases and J by 9 bases; unmatched bases: 10. The CDR3 DNA is TGTGCCAGCTCACCAAGAAGCTACGGCGGGAGTGAGCAGTTCTTC. Amino acids: CASSPRSYGGSEQFF.

Of note for this clone: At the DNA level, this CDR3 is encoded by other sequences in the same sample as well. V and J are TRBV18 and TRBJ2-2; the D is unclear. The CDR3 sequence is 14 residues long. Trimming took 3 bases from V and 1 from J, leaving 6 bases between them. Per the germline V gene, CDR1 is KGHSH and CDR2 is LQKENI. In nucleotides, the CDR3 is TGTGCCAGCTCACCGTCAGGGAACACCGGGGAGCTGTTTTTT. Translation gives CASSPSGNTGELFF.

This clone was counted a single time. DNA for the CDR3: TGTGCCAGCAGCTTAGTGGCGGGAGGGCCCGGCAATGAGCAGTTCTTC. Protein: CASSLVAGGPGNEQFF. The chain has TRBV11-3 and TRBJ2-1; TRBD2 aligns across 9 bases. The length of the CDR3 is 16 residues. V shed 1 base, J shed 6 bases, and the junction held 7 bases outside the gene matches. From germline, CDR1 is SGHNT and CDR2 YENEEA.

There are a few counts of this clone. V gene TRBV2 combines with J gene TRBJ2-1; unclear D gene. The ends were cut back, 6 bases at V and 4 bases at J, with 4 bases in the middle. CDR3 length: 11 residues. CDR1 and CDR2 from the germline V gene are SNHLY and FYNNEI. CDR3 DNA sequence: TGTGCCAGCAGGGAATACAATGAGCAGTTCTTC. This translates into CASREYNEQFF.

This sequence joins TRBV6-1 and TRBJ1-2; a possible D gene is TRBD1 (6 bases). Germline V lookup: CDR1 MNHNS, CDR2 SASEGT. The CDR3 runs to 16 residues. Trimming cost V 3 bases and J 8 bases, with 22 bases left between them. CDR3 residues: CASSDRGRPLSGGYTF. The CDR3 DNA reads as TGTGCCAGCAGTGACAGGGGCCGTCCCCTATCTGGGGGCTACACCTTC.

The chain has TRBV4-1 and TRBJ1-1, with D possibly matching TRBD1 (6 bases). The CDR3 extends over 14 amino acids. From germline, CDR1 is MGHRA and CDR2 YSYEKL. Trimming cost V 6 bases and J 0 bases, with 11 bases left between them. Written as DNA, the CDR3 is TGCGCCAGCAGTCGGACAGAAATGAACACTGAAGCTTTCTTT. Translating it yields CASSRTEMNTEAFF.

The chain employs TRBV11-2 and TRBJ1-6; D is undetermined. This CDR3 is 13 amino acids long. The germline V and J ends were trimmed by 1 base and 12 bases, with 10 bases remaining between them. Germline values: CDR1 SGHAT, CDR2 FQNNGV. The CDR3 region is CASSLGIGRPLHF. The CDR3 DNA reads as TGTGCCAGCAGCTTAGGTATCGGGAGACCCCTCCACTTT.

This clone was counted once. The chain combines TRBV3-1 (or the pseudogene TRBV3-2) with TRBJ1-2; D is undetermined. This CDR3 is built from 16 residues. Trimming took 3 bases from V and 8 from J, leaving 22 bases between them. Germline loops: CDR1 LGHDT, CDR2 YNNKEL (reference sequence). The chain's CDR3 is CASSHRRWEVLYGYTF. CDR3 bases: TGTGCCAGCAGCCACCGCAGATGGGAAGTTCTTTACGGCTACACCTTC.

This clone was recorded only once. The chain employs TRBV7-9 and TRBJ2-1, with a possible D match to TRBD2 (5 bases). Per germline, CDR1 SEHNR and CDR2 FQNEAQ (reference sequence). V lost 5 bases to trimming and J lost 9 bases, with 11 bases between them. CDR3 length: 12 amino acids. Written as DNA, the CDR3 is TGTGCCAGCAGCCACTTAAGCGGTGAGCAGTTCTTC. Its translation is CASSHLSGEQFF.

This rearrangement joins TRBV3-1 (or the pseudogene TRBV3-2) to TRBJ2-7, with 9 bases matching TRBD1. Germline V gene data show CDR1 as LGHDT and CDR2 as YNNKEL (reference sequence). This CDR3 is built from 15 residues. J was trimmed by 0 bases and V by 4 bases; bases with no gene match: 4. CDR3 sequence (DNA): TGTGCCAGCAGCCCCGGGACAGGGAACTCCTACGAGCAGTACTTC. Translating gives CASSPGTGNSYEQYF.

The chain combines TRBV28 with TRBJ1-2; D unclear. The CDR3 spans 11 residues. Germline CDR1 and CDR2: MDHEN and SYDVKM. V lost 8 bases to trimming and J lost 2 bases, with 6 bases between them. CDR3 DNA: TGTGCCAGCGAAAAGAACTATGGCTACACCTTC. Residues: CASEKNYGYTF.

The genes are TRBV7-9 and TRBJ1-4; D uncertain. Trimming took 1 base from V and 0 from J, leaving 3 bases between them. The CDR3 is 14 amino acids. From germline, CDR1 is SEHNR and CDR2 FQNEAQ (reference sequence). In nucleotides, the CDR3 is TGTGCCAGCAGCTTAGGGGCAACTAATGAAAAACTGTTTTTT. This sequence encodes CASSLGATNEKLFF.

This chain uses TRBV7-9 with TRBJ2-7; D may correspond to TRBD1 or TRBD2 (6 bases each). V lost 2 bases to trimming and J lost 3 bases, with 14 bases between them. This CDR3 region has 15 residues. Germline V gives CDR1 SEHNR, CDR2 FQNEAQ (reference sequence). The CDR3 nucleotides are TGTGCCAGCAGCTTAACAACGGGGGCCTTCTACGAGCAGTACTTC. This sequence encodes CASSLTTGAFYEQYF.

CDR3 DNA: TGTGCCAGCAGCGTCCGACTAGCGGGAGATTTCACAGATACGCAGTATTTT. Its translation is CASSVRLAGDFTDTQYF. The chain links TRBV4-2 to TRBJ2-3; 12 nucleotides line up with TRBD2. V lost 5 bases and J lost 2; bases outside the gene matches: 8. Germline-derived CDR1 and CDR2 are LGHNA and YNFKEQ. This CDR3 region has 17 residues.

The chain uses TRBV7-9 and TRBJ2-2; D is undetermined. This CDR3 has 19 residues. In germline, CDR1 is SEHNR, CDR2 FQNEAQ (reference sequence). V was pared by 6 bases and J by 2 bases, with 25 bases between. The CDR3 bases are TGTGCCAGCAGGGGAAAAATTCCACAGAGACACGTTAACACCGGGGAGCTGTTTTTT. It codes for CASRGKIPQRHVNTGELFF.

J is TRBJ2-7 and V is TRBV12-5; 14 bases fit TRBD2. The CDR3 is 15 amino acids. Germline values: CDR1 LGHNT, CDR2 FRNRAP. V was pared by 6 bases and J by 5 bases, with 6 bases of the junction left unmatched. DNA of the CDR3: TGTGCTAGTGGCCCGGGGACTAGCGGGAGCAACGAGCAGTACTTC. It translates to CASGPGTSGSNEQYF.

The genes are TRBV9 and TRBJ2-3; TRBD2 aligns across 10 bases. Trimming cost V 0 bases and J 10 bases; bases outside gene matches: 17. The CDR3 loop spans 18 amino acids. Germline V gene lookup returns CDR1 SGDLS and CDR2 YYNGEE. The CDR3 region has the DNA TGTGCCAGCAGCGTAGATACAGAGACTAGCGGGTTCGTAGTCGCGCAGTATTTT. Protein: CASSVDTETSGFVVAQYF.